This T cell receptor beta chain was recovered during a study of tumor and adjacent non-tumor tissue in lung cancer. Study-level background: Samples averaged about 3.8 million productive TCRbeta reads each.

This sample's RNA came from whole unsorted tissue. Chemotherapy-naive patients with new lung cancer underwent thoracic surgery in China, August–November 2014. A modified ARM-PCR protocol with three rounds of nested PCR amplified TCRbeta. Via MiXCR, TCRdb re-called the multiplex PCR reads, giving one row per CDR3 protein. The data show around 140,000 distinct CDR3 sequences, around 65% seen once. CDR1 MNHNS and CDR2 SASEGT come from the germline V gene. CDR3 size: 16 residues. Comments on this clonotype: The CDR3 ends on some other residue instead of the conserved phenylalanine or tryptophan, so this is likely a read error.

Sequenced: lung tumor tissue. This TCR came from a man in his sixties with small cell lung cancer. The J gene is TRBJ2-3, the V gene TRBV6-1; 9 bases agree with TRBD2. In DNA form, the CDR3 reads TGTGTCAGCATTCTAAGAGCGGGGGGAAGCACAGATACGCAGTATCTT. It is translated as CVSILRAGGSTDTQYL.